These T cell receptor beta chains were read from a single sample in a study of cytomegalovirus exposure and HLA in healthy donors. The method was immunoSEQ multiplex PCR; TCRdb's version includes in-frame clones alone and lacks a portion of them. The sample carries about 120,000 clones, 81% recorded once. The sequencing sample was made of PBMCs. Receptors were obtained from a man aged 18 to 35 in good health and CMV-seronegative. Each CDR3 is given with its conserved first and last residue. Size tells how often a clone was seen (once, few, many) or the class of an expanded clone, and some rows leave it out.

abundance,j_gene,v_gene,CDR3aa
-,TRBJ1-5,TRBV7-2,CASSLEGVRPQHF
-,TRBJ2-5,TRBV2,CASSRTSGAYQETQYF
once,TRBJ2-5,TRBV4-3,CASSQGSGGQETQYF
once,TRBJ2-2,TRBV7-9,CASSSPLATLSTGELFF
-,TRBJ1-4,TRBV4-2,CASSKGVAGDNEKLFF
-,TRBJ2-7,TRBV11-1,CASSLGGGEQYF
-,-,TRBV7-9,CASSFGRGSPTTSYEQYF
few,TRBJ1-2,TRBV5-1,CASSLGQQLYGYTF
-,TRBJ1-1,TRBV19,CASRSPGTGNTEAFF
-,-,TRBV15,CATSRDATGSYEQYF
-,TRBJ1-6,TRBV11-2,CASRAGTGSPLHF
-,TRBJ2-1,TRBV5-1,CASRLGQGAGEQFF
-,TRBJ2-1,TRBV6-5,CASSSSGYEQFF
-,TRBJ2-7,TRBV5-6,CASRDWTGTYEQYF
-,TRBJ2-7,TRBV5-1,CASSYTPYEQYF
few,TRBJ2-2,TRBV7-2,CASSLGPGELFF
-,TRBJ1-5,TRBV10-3,CAISDGKEPRHF
-,TRBJ1-1,TRBV5-1,CASSSQGGARTEAFF
-,TRBJ2-2,TRBV13,CASSSPTAGGNTGELFF
few,-,TRBV9,CASSEGGGAALYEQYF
few,TRBJ1-1,TRBV6-1,CASSEPPYTEAFF
-,TRBJ2-4,TRBV4-2,CASSQGSSGGNIQYF
once,TRBJ1-1,TRBV7-9,CASSLVSMNTEAFF
-,TRBJ2-3,TRBV7-2,CASSPRNGAQYF
-,TRBJ2-5,TRBV9,CASSVASGETQYF
-,TRBJ2-3,TRBV5-1,CASSLGRDTQYF
-,TRBJ1-2,TRBV19,CATAATGVDGYTF
-,TRBJ2-4,TRBV7-9,CASSLAQGKNIQYF
-,TRBJ2-7,TRBV29-1,CSVAWEGITYEQYF
once,TRBJ1-3,TRBV14,CASSHHPTGISSGNTIYF
few,TRBJ1-1,TRBV6-1,CASSDIHRFTEAFF
once,TRBJ2-2,TRBV2,CASSSSGTGAFFGHTGELFF
few,TRBJ2-3,TRBV6-6,CASTLAGGGDTQYF
-,TRBJ2-1,TRBV11-2,CASSLDRGYYNEQFF
-,TRBJ1-3,TRBV7-9,CASKPDRVGNTIYF
-,TRBJ1-1,TRBV7-9,CASSPRIGGMNTEAFF
-,TRBJ2-3,TRBV7-2,CASSKVLAGAAPDTQYF
-,TRBJ1-3,TRBV2,CASRPDISGNTIYF
-,TRBJ2-7,TRBV5-1,CASSPSSYEQYF
-,TRBJ1-1,TRBV11-2,CASSFEWRKGYTEAFF
few,TRBJ1-6,TRBV7-6,CASSTGSNNSPLHF
once,TRBJ1-2,TRBV2,CASSGRTSGGYGYTF
-,TRBJ2-3,TRBV5-6,CASSLTSGGGNTQYF
-,TRBJ2-5,TRBV5-1,CASSGGTGGRETQYF
few,TRBJ1-1,TRBV19,CASRKTGANTEAFF
-,TRBJ1-2,TRBV7-6,CASSRDRRGGGYTF
-,TRBJ2-1,TRBV7-7,CASSFGQGADEQFF
-,TRBJ1-2,TRBV9,CASSVGQGADYGYTF
-,TRBJ2-3,TRBV15,CATSRSLRGDTQYF
-,TRBJ2-7,TRBV25-1,CASSGQGGSYEQYF
-,TRBJ2-7,TRBV5-1,CASGNRGLNYEQYF
few,TRBJ1-1,TRBV9,CASSHHRDRGEYTEAFF
-,TRBJ2-5,TRBV9,CASSVAGQGTRETQYF
-,TRBJ1-1,TRBV5-6,CASRFYRGTSNTEAFF